This TCR beta chain came from a study of blood T cell repertoires in COVID-19. Here immunoSEQ multiplex PCR was the method, and the copy in TCRdb shows in-frame clones only, minus some. The sample consists of 150,000 to 200,000 clones, around 80% of them appearing once. The V gene's germline CDR1 is KGHDR and CDR2 SFDVKD. The CDR3 spans 14 residues. V was pared by 1 base and J by 4 bases, with 10 bases between. This clonotype was obtained from a man aged 50 to 59 who had recovered from COVID-19. The chain combines TRBV24-1 with TRBJ2-7; the D is unclear. The sample taken for sequencing was PBMCs or T cells enriched from blood (not recorded which). CDR3 region: CATSDFRDCYEQYF. CDR3 nucleotides: TGTGCCACCAGTGATTTCCGAGACTGTTACGAGCAGTACTTC.